The subject of this entry is one T cell receptor (beta chain). The antigen this receptor binds is unknown. Base qualities are missing; no much larger clone stands one base away. The data are from a study of T cell responses to AZD1222 COVID-19 vaccine (dated by TCRdb to about 2021). Broadly, across the study: AZD1222 recipients with second doses at about 4 weeks or about 12 weeks were pooled, because spike-specific TCR depth and breadth did not differ between schedules. TCR sequencing covered roughly 230 trial participants: 200 to 210 given two doses of AZD1222 and about 26 given two doses of MenACWY control vaccine. Trial participants were enrolled by age into subgroups of 18-55, 56-69 and 70-plus years, and roughly 150, 30 and 60 TCR-sequenced participants, respectively, were included in these subgroups. Summary of the overall study and its limitations: The 56-69-year group was small, and its depth increase did not reach significance, likely because of low power. Participants were mostly white British and included more females than males, and it was suggested by the authors that clonal diversity may have been underestimated. No day 14 peak-response samples were available, so repertoires were characterized only after the peak T cell response. Epitopes outside the regions mutated in the B.1.351 and B.1.1.7 variants were reportedly recognized by nearly half of the unique spike-specific TCRs. After two AZD1222 doses, spike-specific TCR breadth and depth were significantly higher than at day 0 and than in MenACWY recipients. CD4 TCRs associated with the vaccine covered the entire spike protein, and the dominant responses were in regions 160-218 and 743-854. Conclusions about previously exposed vaccinees were limited because only a handful of AZD1222 recipients were SARS-CoV-2 seropositive at baseline.

The CDR3 spans 12 residues, from the cysteine through the phenylalanine. Just the 36-base CDR3 DNA is kept, in frame starting at base 1. CDR1 SQVTM and CDR2 ANQGSEA were looked up in the germline V gene. V is reduced by 0 bases and J by 2 bases, leaving a spacing of 2 bases between them. The CDR3 regions of human TCRbeta chains were subjected to immunosequencing. Per the authors' processing: Repertoire TCRs were checked for matches against a reference library of SARS-CoV-2-specific TCRs that had been generated using the MIRA antigen-specificity platform. Breadth was defined as the fraction of unique TCRs that were SARS-CoV-2-associated, and depth was defined as the fraction of total T cells that were SARS-CoV-2-associated. Using the MIRA data, each spike-specific TCR was assigned both to the spike region to which the TCR was reactive and to a CD4 or CD8 class. Log10-transformed breadth and depth values were compared by one-way ANOVA with Sidak's multiple comparisons tests. TCRdb limited this immuneACCESS table to in-frame rearrangements with V and J called. A share of clones is missing; checked studies link under half to unresolved V genes, and the rest is unexplained. Clonal size and the V and J genes are those of that table, whereas D and trimming came from the DNA. The sample profile shows 140,000 or so clones; 92% of them were found once. About 1.9% of the sample rests with the top ten.

The sample's time point, from its label and the paper: baseline before first vaccination. Vaccinee samples came from UK trials COV001 and COV002, including a single-blind randomized controlled phase 2/3 trial of AZD1222 (ChAdOx1 nCoV-19) in healthy adults. For TCRbeta chain sequencing, PBMC samples were collected from trial participants at day 0 and at day 28 after the second dose. The receptor chain draws on TRBV29-1 and TRBJ2-4; a confident D gene designation cannot be given. The material was peripheral blood, obtained on day 0 of AZD1222 vaccination. The sequence came from an adult in good health. The CDR3 loop reads CSVEDTKNIQYF. The DNA is TGCAGCGTTGAAGATACCAAAAACATTCAGTACTTC.